The 13 T cell receptor beta chains presented below share a single source sample, sequenced in a study of T-cell reconstitution after alpha-beta-depleted transplantation in children. A library of TCRbeta sequences, prepared with unique molecular identifiers, was generated. TCRdb processed the PCR reads anew with MiXCR; each CDR3 protein has one entry. The top ten hold about 25% of the sample, which has about 280,000 distinct CDR3 sequences, 9.5% to 13% seen once. Sequencing was performed on peripheral blood, taken 180 days after TCRalphabeta/CD19-depleted stem cell transplant. The receptors originated from a male patient between 2 and 15 years old who had a stem cell transplant for chronic granulomatous disease, so the T cells may come from the graft donor.

Turning to this clonotype: The junction departs from germline at one end; a sequencing error may be responsible. The chain employs TRBV14 and TRBJ2-1; D is undetermined. The CDR3 extends over 13 amino acids. In germline, CDR1 is SGHDN, CDR2 FVKESK. CDR3 residues: CTSSQDTVDEQFF. The DNA for the CDR3 is TGTACCAGCAGCCAAGATACTGTGGATGAGCAGTTCTTC.

This clonotype was observed at least ten times. This sequence joins TRBV7-2 and TRBJ2-3; 10 nucleotides agree with TRBD2. The CDR3 is 15 amino acids. Germline lookup yields CDR1 SGHTA and CDR2 FQGNSA. V shed 5 bases, J shed 6 bases, and the junction held 8 bases outside the gene matches. The CDR3 DNA reads as TGTGCCAGCAGCAGAGCGGGGGGGGGTCTTGATACGCAGTATTTT. Translating gives CASSRAGGGLDTQYF.

This clonotype was detected ten times or more. CDR3 coding DNA: TGCAGCGTTGAAGCTCGGCCCGAAGCCTACACCTTC. This encodes CSVEARPEAYTF. V usage is TRBV29-1 and J usage is TRBJ1-2; no firm D call. The CDR3 is 12 amino acids. V lost 1 base to trimming and J lost 10 bases, with 13 bases between them. Germline lookup yields CDR1 SQVTM and CDR2 ANQGSEA. Complete variable domain (other parts from reference TRBV29-1 and TRBJ1-2): SAVISQKPSRDICQRGTSLTIQCQVDSQVTMMFWYRQQPGQSLTLIATANQGSEATYESGFVIDKFPISRPNLTFSTLTVSNMSPEDSSIYLCSVEARPEAYTFGSGTRLTVV.

The chain has TRBV19 and TRBJ2-3; 9 bases map to TRBD2. Germline V lookup: CDR1 LNHDA, CDR2 SQIVND (reference sequence). This CDR3 region has 14 residues. V was pared by 3 bases and J by 3 bases, with 1 base of the junction left unmatched. The CDR3 sequence: CASSILAGTDTQYF. The CDR3 nucleotides read TGTGCCAGTAGTATCCTAGCGGGGACAGATACGCAGTATTTT.

This clonotype has at least ten counts. This chain joins TRBV27 and TRBJ1-2; 7 bases line up with TRBD1. Germline CDR1 reads MNHEY; CDR2 reads SMNVEV (reference sequence). This CDR3 comprises 14 residues. V was pared by 6 bases and J by 6 bases, with 10 bases of the junction left unmatched. This chain's CDR3 is CASSQVGQSNGYTF. The DNA of the CDR3 is TGTGCCAGCAGCCAAGTGGGACAGAGTAATGGCTACACCTTC.

This clonotype occurred a few times. The V and J genes are TRBV5-4 and TRBJ2-7, with D possibly called TRBD1 or TRBD2 (5 bases each). Germline V gene lookup returns CDR1 SGHNT and CDR2 YYREEE (reference sequence). V was pared by 4 bases and J by 3 bases, with 17 bases between. The CDR3 contains 15 residues. The CDR3 loop is CASSTTGTELYEQYF. CDR3 DNA sequence: TGTGCCAGCAGCACGACCGGGACGGAACTCTACGAGCAGTACTTC.

This clonotype was recorded at least ten times. The chain uses TRBV12-3 or TRBV12-4 and TRBJ2-1, with 14 bases identical to TRBD2. This CDR3 contains 16 residues. With V trimmed by 11 bases and J by 10 bases, 16 bases remained unmatched. The CDR3 nucleotides read TGTGCCCTTTCTAACAGGAGACTAGCGGGGGGGCGAGAGCAGTTCTTC. The encoded protein is CALSNRRLAGGREQFF.

This clonotype appeared many times. The chain recombines TRBV20-1 with TRBJ1-1, with 7 bases identical to TRBD1. V lost 6 bases, J lost 0 bases, and 1 base stayed unmatched. The germline CDR1 and CDR2 sequences are DFQATT and SNEGSKA (reference sequence). The CDR3 is 12 residues long. In DNA, the CDR3 is TGCAGTGCCGGACAGGTGAACACTGAAGCTTTCTTT. This translates into CSAGQVNTEAFF.

This clonotype was counted many times. The chain recombines TRBV6-2 or TRBV6-3 with TRBJ2-5; D remains unclear. Germline lookup yields CDR1 MNHEY and CDR2 SVGEGT. The CDR3 has 14 residues. V shed 2 bases and J shed 8 bases, with 15 bases lying between them. The chain's CDR3 is CASSYSRVIDTQYF. CDR3 bases: TGTGCCAGCAGTTACAGTCGGGTCATCGATACCCAGTACTTC.

This clonotype was seen many times. The gene calls are TRBV2 and TRBJ2-2; D is undetermined. V was shortened by 4 bases and J by 2 bases, with 8 bases between the two germline ends. CDR3 length: 14 amino acids. Per the germline V gene, CDR1 is SNHLY and CDR2 is FYNNEI. For the CDR3, the DNA is TGTGCCAGCAGTGCAATCAGTAACACCGGGGAGCTGTTTTTT. Its protein is CASSAISNTGELFF.

This clonotype showed up many times. The chain employs TRBV4-1 and TRBJ2-3; TRBD2 aligns across 9 bases. The germline V gene has CDR1 MGHRA and CDR2 YSYEKL. V dropped 2 bases and J dropped 5; count of bases not matched to a gene: 8. CDR3 length: 16 amino acids. In DNA, the CDR3 is TGCGCCAGCAGCCAAAGTCGAGCGGGGGGTCAAGATACGCAGTATTTT. Translated: CASSQSRAGGQDTQYF.

About this clonotype: Just one base apart from a much larger clone, this may be a read error. V and J are TRBV6-4 and TRBJ2-1, with D possibly matching TRBD1 (6 bases). Germline V lookup: CDR1 MRHNA, CDR2 SNTAGT. The CDR3 has 14 residues. V lost 0 bases and J 8 bases, leaving 11 bases between the germline ends. For the CDR3, the DNA is TGTGCCAGCAGTGACTCGGGACACAACGATGAGCAGTTCTTC. Protein sequence: CASSDSGHNDEQFF.

This clonotype was seen many times. V and J are TRBV11-2 and TRBJ1-6; possibly TRBD1 for D (6 bases). Germline V gene data show CDR1 as SGHAT and CDR2 as FQNNGV. This CDR3 has 15 amino acids. Trimming cost V 2 bases and J 6 bases, with 11 bases left between them. CDR3 nucleotides: TGTGCCAGCAGCTTAAACAACAGGGTTAATTCACCCCTCCACTTT. It codes for CASSLNNRVNSPLHF.